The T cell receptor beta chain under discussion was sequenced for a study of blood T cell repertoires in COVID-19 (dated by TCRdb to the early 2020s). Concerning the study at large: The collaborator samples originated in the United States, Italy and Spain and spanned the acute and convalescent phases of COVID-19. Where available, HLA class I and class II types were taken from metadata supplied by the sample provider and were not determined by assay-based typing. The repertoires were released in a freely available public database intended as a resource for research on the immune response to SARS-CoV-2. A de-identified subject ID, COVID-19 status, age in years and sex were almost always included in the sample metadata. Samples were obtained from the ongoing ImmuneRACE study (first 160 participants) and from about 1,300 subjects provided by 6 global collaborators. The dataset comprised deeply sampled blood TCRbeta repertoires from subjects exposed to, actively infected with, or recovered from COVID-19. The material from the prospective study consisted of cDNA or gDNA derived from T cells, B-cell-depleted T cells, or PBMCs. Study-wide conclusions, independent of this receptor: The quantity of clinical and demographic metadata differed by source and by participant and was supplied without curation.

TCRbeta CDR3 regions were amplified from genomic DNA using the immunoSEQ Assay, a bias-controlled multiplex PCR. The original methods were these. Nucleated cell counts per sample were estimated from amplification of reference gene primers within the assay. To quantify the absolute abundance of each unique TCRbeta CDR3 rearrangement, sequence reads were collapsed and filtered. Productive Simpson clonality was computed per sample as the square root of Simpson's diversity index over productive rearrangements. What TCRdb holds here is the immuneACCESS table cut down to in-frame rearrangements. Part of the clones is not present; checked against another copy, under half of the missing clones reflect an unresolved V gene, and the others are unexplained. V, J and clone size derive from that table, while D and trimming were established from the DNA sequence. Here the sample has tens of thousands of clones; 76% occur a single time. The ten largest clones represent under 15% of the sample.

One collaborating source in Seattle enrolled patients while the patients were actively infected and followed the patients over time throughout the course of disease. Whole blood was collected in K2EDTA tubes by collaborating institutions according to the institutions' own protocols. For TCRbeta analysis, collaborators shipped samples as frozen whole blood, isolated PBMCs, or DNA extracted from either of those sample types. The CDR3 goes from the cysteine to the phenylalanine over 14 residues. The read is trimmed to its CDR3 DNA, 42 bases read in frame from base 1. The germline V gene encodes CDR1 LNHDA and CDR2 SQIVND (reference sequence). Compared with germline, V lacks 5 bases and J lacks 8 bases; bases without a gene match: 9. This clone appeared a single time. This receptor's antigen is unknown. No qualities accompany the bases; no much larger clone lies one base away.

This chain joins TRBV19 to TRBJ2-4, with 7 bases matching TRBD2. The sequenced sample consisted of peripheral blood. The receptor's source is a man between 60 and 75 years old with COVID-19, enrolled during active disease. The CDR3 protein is CASSLRLASDIQYF. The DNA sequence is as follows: TGTGCCAGTAGTCTCCGACTAGCTTCCGACATTCAGTACTTC.